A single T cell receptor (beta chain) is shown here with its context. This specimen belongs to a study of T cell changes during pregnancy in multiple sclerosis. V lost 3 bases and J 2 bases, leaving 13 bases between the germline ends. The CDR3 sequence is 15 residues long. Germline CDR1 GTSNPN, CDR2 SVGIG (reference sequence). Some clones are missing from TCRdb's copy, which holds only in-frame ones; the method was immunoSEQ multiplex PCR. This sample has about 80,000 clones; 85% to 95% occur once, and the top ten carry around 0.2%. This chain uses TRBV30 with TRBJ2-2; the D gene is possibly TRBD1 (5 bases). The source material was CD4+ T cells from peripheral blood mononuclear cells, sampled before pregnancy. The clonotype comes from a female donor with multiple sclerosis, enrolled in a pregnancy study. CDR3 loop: CAWRMKGRNTGELFF. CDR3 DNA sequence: TGTGCCTGGAGGATGAAGGGGCGCAACACCGGGGAGCTGTTTTTT. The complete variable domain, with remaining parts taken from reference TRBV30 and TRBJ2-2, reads SQTIHQWPATLVQPVGSPLSLECTVEGTSNPNLYWYRQAAGRGLQLLFYSVGIGQISSEVPQNLSASRPQDRQFILSSKKLLLSDSGFYLCAWRMKGRNTGELFFGEGSRLTVL.